The sample holds many counts of the clone carrying this T cell receptor (beta chain). The antigen remains unidentified. The time point: newly diagnosed GD, antithyroid drugs for less than 3 months. Preparation of the TCR library used RNA extracted from PBMCs. These data belong to a study of regulatory T cells in long-lasting Graves disease. Study-wide points: Clonotypes that were public and shared totalled a few thousand in persistent patients versus 800 to 1,000 in new patients.

This CDR3 is built from 14 residues. The ends lost 5 bases at V and 5 bases at J; junction bases unmatched: 8. The germline V gene encodes CDR1 SGHTA and CDR2 FQGNSA. Building of the TCR beta libraries involved iRepertoire HTBI primers and Arm-PCR of CDR3 regions. MiXCR, applied by TCRdb to the multiplex PCR reads, yields one record per CDR3 protein. Here the sample spans around 320,000 distinct CDR3 sequences, around 17% being singletons. These data were likewise used in another study, on T cells in Graves' hyperthyroidism and ophthalmopathy.

This chain connects TRBV7-2 to TRBJ2-5; the match to TRBD2 covers 7 bases. This TCR derives from a man between 35 and 55 years old with Graves disease. Sequenced here: peripheral blood mononuclear cells (PBMCs), sampled at new diagnosis, from a patient treated with antithyroid drugs. The CDR3 bases are TGTGCCAGCAGCCTGGGACTATTTAGGGAGACCCAGTACTTC. It specifies CASSLGLFRETQYF.